The sequence of this TCR beta chain was determined in a study of spatial heterogeneity in lung cancer (dated by TCRdb to between 2018 and 2021). Regarding the study in general: The donors were some 76 patients from the lung TRACERx cohort who had early-stage, untreated non-small cell lung cancer. Follow-up PBMC samples were sequenced whenever available, with the median time to follow-up being around 2 years after resection. More beta-chain than alpha-chain transcripts were consistently detected, likely reflecting higher beta-chain transcript abundance. In the raw uncorrected reads, each unique combination of TCR and UMI appeared more than ten times on average. TCR alpha and beta repertoires were quantitatively compared across multiple tumor regions, matched nontumor lung and blood in non-small cell lung cancer. Nonsynonymous mutation counts, determined by whole-exome sequencing of tumor tissue, were related to TCR repertoire features. Both alpha and beta chains were TCR-sequenced in samples taken at surgery, namely 220 tumor regions, around 64 matched nontumor lung samples and around 53 PBMC samples. Beyond this particular receptor, the publication reports: Only around 15 patients were included in the comparisons of baseline and follow-up blood repertoires. Ubiquitous expanded tumor TCRs showed up in blood more often at tumor resection than at routine follow-up. Additional single-cell paired TCR alpha and beta sequencing was considered necessary to confirm, at a functional level, the hypothesis that regional TCRs recognize regional mutations.

The CDR1 and CDR2 encoded by the germline V gene are LGHNA and YNFKEQ. From cysteine to phenylalanine, the CDR3 is 19 amino acids long. The kept DNA is CDR3 alone, 57 bases in frame from the first base. Ends trimmed: V by 4 bases, J by 13 bases; bases unmatched to a gene: 20. The library was generated by 5' RACE. Sequencing was carried out with a NextSeq 500. The TCR library protocol attached a unique molecular identifier to each TCR cDNA molecule to allow correction of PCR and sequencing errors. As for how the authors treated the data: TCR identification, UMI-based error correction and CDR3 extraction were performed with Decombinator tools. TCRs above a frequency of 2 per 1,000, corresponding to the top 1% of the tumor frequency distribution, were defined as expanded. Renyi diversity was computed with the R vegan package after each repertoire had been subsampled 100 times to 5,000 TCRs. CDR3 similarity networks were built from amino acid triplet string-kernel similarity, connecting CDR3s with pairwise similarity above 0.82. TCRdb itself trimmed the public reads at Q25 with fastp, ran MiXCR and retained productive beta chains. Each entry is one CDR3 protein sequence, shown with its most common DNA and genes. The V and J calls reflect TCRdb's pipeline rather than the authors' work. Recorded for this sample are approximately 56,000 distinct CDR3 sequences; 7.4% of them occurred a single time. The top ten hold roughly 35% of the sample.

Comment on this clonotype: Its antigen remains unidentified. Nothing much larger sits one base from this clone, and base qualities are not available.

The time point label, read with the paper, signifies: blood at routine non-recurrence follow-up after resection. TCR sequencing used whole RNA extracted from tumor and nontumor lung tissue, or from cryopreserved PBMC samples, without cell sorting. Only patients with enough RNA available from two or more tumor regions were chosen for TCR sequencing. This TCR was recovered from a female donor with early-stage non-small cell lung cancer. The material was PBMCs, obtained at follow-up. The chain is encoded by TRBV4-2 joined to TRBJ2-1, with 15 bases aligning to TRBD2. CDR3 loop: CASSPSSWTSGGAGPPQFF. The DNA sequence reads TGTGCCAGCAGCCCCTCCTCCTGGACTAGCGGGGGGGCAGGGCCTCCACAGTTCTTC.